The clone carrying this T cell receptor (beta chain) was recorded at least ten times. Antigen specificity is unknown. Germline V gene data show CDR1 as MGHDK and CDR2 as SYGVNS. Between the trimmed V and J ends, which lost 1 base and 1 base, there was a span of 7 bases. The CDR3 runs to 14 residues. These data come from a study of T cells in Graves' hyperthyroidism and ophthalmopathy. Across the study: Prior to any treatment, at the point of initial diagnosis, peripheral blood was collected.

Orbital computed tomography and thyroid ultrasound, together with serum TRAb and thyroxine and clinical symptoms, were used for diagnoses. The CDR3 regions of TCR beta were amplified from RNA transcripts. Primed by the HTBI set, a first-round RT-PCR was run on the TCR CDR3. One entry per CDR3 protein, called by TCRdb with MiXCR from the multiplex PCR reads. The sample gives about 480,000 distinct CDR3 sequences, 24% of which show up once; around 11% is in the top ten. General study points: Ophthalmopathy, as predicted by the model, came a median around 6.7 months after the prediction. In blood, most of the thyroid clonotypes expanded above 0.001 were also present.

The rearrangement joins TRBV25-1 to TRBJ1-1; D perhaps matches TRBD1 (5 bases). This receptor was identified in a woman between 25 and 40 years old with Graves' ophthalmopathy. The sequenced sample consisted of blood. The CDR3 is CASSELQENTEAFF. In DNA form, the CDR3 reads TGTGCCAGCAGTGAATTACAGGAGAACACTGAAGCTTTCTTT.